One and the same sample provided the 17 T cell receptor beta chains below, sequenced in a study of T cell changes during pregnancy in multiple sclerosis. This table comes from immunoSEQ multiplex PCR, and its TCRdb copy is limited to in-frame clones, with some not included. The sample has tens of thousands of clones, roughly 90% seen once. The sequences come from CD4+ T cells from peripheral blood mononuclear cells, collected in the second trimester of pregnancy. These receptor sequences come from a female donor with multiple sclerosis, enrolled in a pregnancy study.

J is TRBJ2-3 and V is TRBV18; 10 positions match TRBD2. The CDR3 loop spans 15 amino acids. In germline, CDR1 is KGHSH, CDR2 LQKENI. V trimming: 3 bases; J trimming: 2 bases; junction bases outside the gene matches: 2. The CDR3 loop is CASSPGLADTDTQYF. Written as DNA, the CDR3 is TGTGCCAGCTCACCCGGACTAGCGGACACAGATACGCAGTATTTT. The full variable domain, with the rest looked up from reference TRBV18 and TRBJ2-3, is NAGVMQNPRHLVRRRGQEARLRCSPMKGHSHVYWYRQLPEEGLKFMVYLQKENIIDESGMPKERFSAEFPKEGPSILRIQQVVRGDSAAYFCASSPGLADTDTQYFGPGTRLTVL.

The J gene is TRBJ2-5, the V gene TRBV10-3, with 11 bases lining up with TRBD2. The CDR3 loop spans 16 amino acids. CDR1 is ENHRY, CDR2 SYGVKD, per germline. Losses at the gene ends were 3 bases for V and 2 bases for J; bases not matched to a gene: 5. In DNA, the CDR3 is TGTGCCATCAGTGAATCCGGGACTAGCGGACAAGAGACCCAGTACTTC. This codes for CAISESGTSGQETQYF.

The CDR3 protein is CASSLGAGTYSGYTF. CDR3 coding DNA: TGTGCCAGCAGCTTAGGGGCCGGGACTTACTCTGGCTACACCTTC. This rearrangement joins TRBV7-9 to TRBJ1-2, with D tentatively TRBD1 (5 bases). The V gene's germline CDR1 is SEHNR and CDR2 FQNEAQ (reference sequence). Trimming took 1 base from V and 7 from J, leaving 16 bases between them. The length of the CDR3 is 15 residues.

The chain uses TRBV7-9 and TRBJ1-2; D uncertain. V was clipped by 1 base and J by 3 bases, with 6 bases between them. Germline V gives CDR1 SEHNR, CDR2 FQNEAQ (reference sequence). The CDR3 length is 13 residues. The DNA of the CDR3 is TGTGCCAGCAGCTTAGAGACTGACTATGGCTACACCTTC. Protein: CASSLETDYGYTF.

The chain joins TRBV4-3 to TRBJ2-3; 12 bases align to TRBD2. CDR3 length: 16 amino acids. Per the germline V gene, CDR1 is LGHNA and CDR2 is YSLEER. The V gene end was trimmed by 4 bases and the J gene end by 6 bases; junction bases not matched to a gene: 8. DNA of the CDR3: TGCGCCAGCAGCCTCCGCACTAGCGGGAGGTCTGATACGCAGTATTTT. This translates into CASSLRTSGRSDTQYF.

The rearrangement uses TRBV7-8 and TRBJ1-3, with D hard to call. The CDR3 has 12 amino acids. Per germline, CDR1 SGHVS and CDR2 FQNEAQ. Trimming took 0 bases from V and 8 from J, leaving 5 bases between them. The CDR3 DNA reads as TGTGCCAGCAGCTTAGCCACGGACACCATATATTTT. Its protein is CASSLATDTIYF.

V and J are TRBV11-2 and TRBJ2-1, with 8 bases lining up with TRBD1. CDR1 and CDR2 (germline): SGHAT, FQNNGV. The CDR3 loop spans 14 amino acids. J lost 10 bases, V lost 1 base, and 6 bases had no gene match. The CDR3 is CASSLVGQGGEQFF. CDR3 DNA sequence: TGTGCCAGCAGCTTAGTAGGACAGGGCGGCGAGCAGTTCTTC.

CDR3 residues: CASSWEGGRNQPQHF. The CDR3 nucleotides read TGTGCCAGCAGTTGGGAGGGGGGACGCAATCAGCCCCAGCATTTT. The rearrangement links TRBV28 to TRBJ1-5, with a tentative D call TRBD1 (6 bases). Germline V gives CDR1 MDHEN, CDR2 SYDVKM. The V end lost 4 bases, the J end lost 2 bases, and 12 bases lay between the germline ends. The CDR3 has 15 residues. The full variable domain, completed using reference TRBV28 and TRBJ1-5, is DVKVTQSSRYLVKRTGEKVFLECVQDMDHENMFWYRQDPGLGLRLIYFSYDVKMKEKGDIPEGYSVSREKKERFSLILESASTNQTSMYLCASSWEGGRNQPQHFGDGTRLSIL.

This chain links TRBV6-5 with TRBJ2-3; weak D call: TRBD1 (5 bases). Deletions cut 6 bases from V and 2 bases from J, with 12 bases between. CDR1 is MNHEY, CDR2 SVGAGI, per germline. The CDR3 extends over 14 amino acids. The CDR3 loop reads CASSRRGTTDTQYF. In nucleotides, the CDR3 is TGTGCCAGCAGCAGAAGGGGTACCACAGATACGCAGTATTTT.

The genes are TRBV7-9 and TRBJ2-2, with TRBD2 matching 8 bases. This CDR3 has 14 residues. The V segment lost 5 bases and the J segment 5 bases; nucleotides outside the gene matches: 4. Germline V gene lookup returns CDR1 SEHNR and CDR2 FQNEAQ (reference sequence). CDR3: CASSREGRTGELFF. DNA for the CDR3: TGTGCCAGCAGCCGGGAGGGGAGGACCGGGGAGCTGTTTTTT.

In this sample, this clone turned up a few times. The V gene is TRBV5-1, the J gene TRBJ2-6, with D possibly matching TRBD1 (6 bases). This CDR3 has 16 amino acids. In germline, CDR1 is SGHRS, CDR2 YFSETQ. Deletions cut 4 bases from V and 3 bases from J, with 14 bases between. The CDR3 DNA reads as TGCGCCAGCAGCACGGTCAGGGGTAGTGGGGCCAACGTCCTGACTTTC. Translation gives CASSTVRGSGANVLTF.

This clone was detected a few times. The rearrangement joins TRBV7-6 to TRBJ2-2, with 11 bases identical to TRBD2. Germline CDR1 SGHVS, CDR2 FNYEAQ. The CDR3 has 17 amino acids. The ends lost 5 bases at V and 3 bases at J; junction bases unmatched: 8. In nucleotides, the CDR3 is TGTGCCAGCAGCCACAATAGACTAGCGGGGTACACCGGGGAGCTGTTTTTT. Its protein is CASSHNRLAGYTGELFF.

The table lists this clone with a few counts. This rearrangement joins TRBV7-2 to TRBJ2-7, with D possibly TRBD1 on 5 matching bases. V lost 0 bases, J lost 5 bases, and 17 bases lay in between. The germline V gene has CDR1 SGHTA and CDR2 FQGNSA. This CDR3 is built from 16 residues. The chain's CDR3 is CASSLAWDQGTHEQYF. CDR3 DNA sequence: TGTGCCAGCAGCTTAGCGTGGGATCAGGGAACACACGAGCAGTACTTC.

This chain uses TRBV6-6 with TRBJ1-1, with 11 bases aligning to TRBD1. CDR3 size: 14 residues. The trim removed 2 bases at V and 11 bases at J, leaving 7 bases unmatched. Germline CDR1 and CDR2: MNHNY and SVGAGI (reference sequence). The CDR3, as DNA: TGTGCCAGCAGTTACAAAGGACAGGGGGCACTGGCTTTCTTT. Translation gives CASSYKGQGALAFF.

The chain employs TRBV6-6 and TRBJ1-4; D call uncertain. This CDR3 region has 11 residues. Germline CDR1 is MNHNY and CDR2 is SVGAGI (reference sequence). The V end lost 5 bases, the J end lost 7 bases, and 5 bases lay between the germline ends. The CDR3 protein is CASSPVEKLFF. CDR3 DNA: TGTGCCAGCAGTCCCGTTGAAAAACTGTTTTTT.

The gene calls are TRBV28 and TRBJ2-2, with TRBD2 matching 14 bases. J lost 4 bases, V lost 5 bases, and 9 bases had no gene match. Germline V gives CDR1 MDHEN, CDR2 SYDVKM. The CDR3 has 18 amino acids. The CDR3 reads CASSPREGLAGVTGELFF. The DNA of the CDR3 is TGTGCCAGCAGTCCTCGCGAGGGACTAGCGGGAGTCACCGGGGAGCTGTTTTTT.

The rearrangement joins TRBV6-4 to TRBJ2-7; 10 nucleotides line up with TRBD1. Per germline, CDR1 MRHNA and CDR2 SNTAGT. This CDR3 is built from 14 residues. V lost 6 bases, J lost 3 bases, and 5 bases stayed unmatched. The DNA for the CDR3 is TGTGCCAGCAGACGACAGGGGGCGTGCTACGAGCAGTACTTC. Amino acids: CASRRQGACYEQYF.